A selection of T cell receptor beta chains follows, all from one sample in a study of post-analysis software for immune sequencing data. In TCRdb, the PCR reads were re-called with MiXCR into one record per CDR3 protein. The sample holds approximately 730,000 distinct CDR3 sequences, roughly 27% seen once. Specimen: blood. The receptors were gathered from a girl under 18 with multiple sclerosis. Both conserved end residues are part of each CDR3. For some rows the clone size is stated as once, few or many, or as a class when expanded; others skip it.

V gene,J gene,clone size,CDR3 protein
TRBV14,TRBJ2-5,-,CASSQALGAQETQYF
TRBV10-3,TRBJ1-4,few,CASGDGLMEKLFF
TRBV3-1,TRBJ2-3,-,CASSQDYTQYF
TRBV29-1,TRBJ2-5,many,CSAGGPSGRVKTQYF
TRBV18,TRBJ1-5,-,CASSPLGTGVNQPQHF
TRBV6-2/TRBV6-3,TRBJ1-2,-,CASSRGGANYGYTF
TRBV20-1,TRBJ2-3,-,CSAKRVYTDTQYF
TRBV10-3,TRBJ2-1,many,CAIRVDTSYNEQFF
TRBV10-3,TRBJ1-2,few,CAIRETGEESGYTF
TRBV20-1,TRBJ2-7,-,CGARDSSGSFIYEQYF
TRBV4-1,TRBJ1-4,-,CASSQHKIATNEKLFF
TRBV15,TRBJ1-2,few,CATSRRPPDGYTF
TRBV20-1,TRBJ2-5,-,CSARGVAGGWEPQYF
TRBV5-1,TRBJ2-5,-,CASSLISGDEETQYF
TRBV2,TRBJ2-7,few,CASSEQPGASEQYF
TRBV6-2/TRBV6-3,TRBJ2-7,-,CASRRADSNEQYF
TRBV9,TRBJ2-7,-,CASSVLSGSSSEQYF
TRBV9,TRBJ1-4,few,CASSVGRVSEKLFF
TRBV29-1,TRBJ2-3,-,CSAAGGAGTDTQYF
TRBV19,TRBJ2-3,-,CASSIEGTGGYLDTQYF
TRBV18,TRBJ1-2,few,CASSPSGTGGGYTF
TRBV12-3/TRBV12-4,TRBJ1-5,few,CASSWNRGGQPQHF
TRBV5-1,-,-,CASSPIPDSYNEQYF
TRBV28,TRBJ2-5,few,CASSRSLAPLVETQYF
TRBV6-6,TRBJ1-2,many,CASSPDRANYGYTF
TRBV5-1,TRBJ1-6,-,CASTAAGNYNSPPHF
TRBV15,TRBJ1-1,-,CATSRESQGLVGAFF
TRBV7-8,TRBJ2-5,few,CASSSIPQRGGQETQYF
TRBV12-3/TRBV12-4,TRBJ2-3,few,CASRVPGGTDTQYF
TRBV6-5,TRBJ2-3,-,CASKGEGTTDTQYF
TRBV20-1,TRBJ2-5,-,CSARDPVGAQETQYF
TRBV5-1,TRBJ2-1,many,CASSDKREQFF
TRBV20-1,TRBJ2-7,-,CSARDTGQGLDEQYF
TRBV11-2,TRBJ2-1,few,CASSRTSGPYNEQFF
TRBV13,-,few,CASSQVRAGGRYEQYF
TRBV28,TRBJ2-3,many,CASRLHDTQYF
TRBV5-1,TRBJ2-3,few,CASSGGLAGEAVGTDTQYF
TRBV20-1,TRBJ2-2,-,CSARIGNTGELFF
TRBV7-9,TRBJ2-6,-,CAKQGSGANVLTF
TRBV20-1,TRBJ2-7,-,CSAMGQDAYEQYF
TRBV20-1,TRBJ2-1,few,CSASDRGAGLDEQFF
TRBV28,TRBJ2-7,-,CATGKLAEISYGQYF
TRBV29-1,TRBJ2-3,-,CSAQRGQRDTQYF
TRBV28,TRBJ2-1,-,CASSLLAGGGDEQFF
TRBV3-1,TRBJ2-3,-,CASSQGSLGDTQYF
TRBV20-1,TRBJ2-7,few,CSASSLRTGTSYEQYF
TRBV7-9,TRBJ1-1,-,CASSPGPYSVLNTEAFF
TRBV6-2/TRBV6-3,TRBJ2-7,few,CASSQPRIRPAYEQYF
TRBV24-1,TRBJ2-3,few,CATSDRTDASTDTQYF
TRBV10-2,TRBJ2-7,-,CASSEVRGWDEQYF